This passage covers 27 T cell receptor beta chains from one sample sequenced in a study of immune characteristics of hereditary and idiopathic chronic pancreatitis. Assay: immunoSEQ multiplex PCR; the TCRdb copy retains only in-frame clones and omits some. The table lists about 1,000 clones, 60% to 80% of them singletons. Total pancreatectomy with islet autotransplantation was the source of the chronic pancreatitis pancreas tissue. Sample: pancreas tissue with idiopathic chronic pancreatitis. These receptors all come from a human donor with chronic pancreatitis.

The chain uses TRBV5-1 and TRBJ2-3; unclear D gene. The CDR3 is made up of 14 amino acids. Trimming shortened V by 2 bases and J by 2 bases, and 9 bases separated the two germline ends. In germline, CDR1 is SGHRS, CDR2 YFSETQ. CDR3: CASSFFSPTDTQYF. The CDR3 nucleotides are TGCGCCAGCAGCTTCTTTTCGCCCACAGATACGCAGTATTTT.

The table lists this clone with a count of one. The genes are TRBV5-1 and TRBJ2-3; weak D call: TRBD2 (6 bases). The CDR3 consists of 15 residues. Germline V gene sequence: CDR1 SGHRS, CDR2 YFSETQ. Trimming removed 0 bases at V and 5 bases at J, with 13 bases between. The CDR3 loop is CASSLGGSGKDTQYF. The CDR3 region has the DNA TGCGCCAGCAGCTTGGGCGGTAGCGGAAAAGATACGCAGTATTTT.

This chain joins TRBV29-1 and TRBJ2-1; 7 positions match TRBD2. CDR1 and CDR2 from the germline V gene are SQVTM and ANQGSEA. There are 13 residues in the CDR3. CDR3 nucleotides: TGCAGTCATTCTAGCGGTTCCTACAATGAGCAGTTCTTC. This sequence encodes CSHSSGSYNEQFF.

The rearrangement joins TRBV5-1 to TRBJ1-6; TRBD1 matches at 9 bases. The CDR3 consists of 15 residues. J lost 9 bases, V lost 4 bases, and 8 bases had no gene match. Germline V gene data show CDR1 as SGHRS and CDR2 as YFSETQ. CDR3 loop: CASSLGTGSSSPLHF. The CDR3 nucleotides read TGCGCCAGCAGCCTGGGGACAGGGTCCTCTTCACCCCTCCACTTT. Full variable domain (outside the CDR3, taken from reference TRBV5-1 and TRBJ1-6): KAGVTQTPRYLIKTRGQQVTLSCSPISGHRSVSWYQQTPGQGLQFLFEYFSETQRNKGNFPGRFSGRQFSNSRSEMNVSTLELGDSALYLCASSLGTGSSSPLHFGNGTRLTVT.

The V gene is TRBV6-6, the J gene TRBJ1-1; D call uncertain. The CDR3 is made up of 14 amino acids. V was cut by 0 bases and J by 1 base, with 6 bases left in between. Per the germline V gene, CDR1 is MNHNY and CDR2 is SVGAGI (reference sequence). The CDR3, as DNA: TGTGCCAGCAGTTACTCCGCAGCGAACACTGAAGCTTTCTTT. Translation gives CASSYSAANTEAFF.

CDR3 loop: CASSESSGIPTDTQYF. In DNA, the CDR3 is TGTGCCAGCAGCGAGTCTAGCGGAATCCCCACAGATACGCAGTATTTT. This rearrangement joins TRBV9 to TRBJ2-3; 7 nucleotides align to TRBD2. Germline lookup yields CDR1 SGDLS and CDR2 YYNGEE. The length of the CDR3 is 16 residues. V gave up 3 bases and J gave up 2 bases; unmatched junction bases: 9.

This clone was detected only a few times. V usage is TRBV2 and J usage is TRBJ1-1; tentative D call: TRBD1 (5 bases). V was pared by 3 bases and J by 6 bases, with 17 bases between. Germline V gene lookup returns CDR1 SNHLY and CDR2 FYNNEI. The CDR3 spans 15 residues. Written as DNA, the CDR3 is TGTGCCAGCAGTGATCTCGGGCGGGACTGGGCTGAAGCTTTCTTT. Translation gives CASSDLGRDWAEAFF.

The J gene is TRBJ1-5, the V gene TRBV2; tentative D call: TRBD1 (5 bases). V lost 6 bases and J lost 4, with 13 bases in between. CDR1 is SNHLY, CDR2 FYNNEI, per germline. This CDR3 comprises 14 residues. The DNA for the CDR3 is TGTGCCAGCAGAGCTGACAGATTTAATCAGCCCCAGCATTTT. It encodes CASRADRFNQPQHF.

The genes are TRBV28 and TRBJ2-2; D is uncertain. The CDR3 covers 13 residues. V dropped 4 bases and J dropped 6 bases, with 9 bases sitting between them. Germline assignment: CDR1 MDHEN and CDR2 SYDVKM. CDR3 residues: CASSWVGSGELFF. DNA of the CDR3: TGTGCCAGCAGTTGGGTTGGTTCCGGGGAGCTGTTTTTT.

This chain links TRBV7-3 with TRBJ2-1; 13 positions agree with TRBD2. The CDR3 totals 18 residues. The V and J ends lost 0 bases and 9 bases, in that order; junction bases with no gene match: 11. Germline-derived CDR1 and CDR2 are SGHTA and FQGTGA. CDR3 nucleotides: TGTGCCAGCAGCTTAACAGTCCTACTAGCGGGAGGGCCGAGTGAGCAGTTCTTC. This codes for CASSLTVLLAGGPSEQFF.

The J gene is TRBJ2-1, the V gene TRBV6-4; D possibly uses TRBD1 or TRBD2 (6 bases each). Deletions cut 4 bases from V and 10 bases from J, with 14 bases between. CDR3 length: 13 residues. Germline CDR1 reads MRHNA; CDR2 reads SNTAGT. The DNA of the CDR3 is TGTGCCAGCAGTGGAGAACAGGGAGGCGAGCAGTTCTTC. As protein: CASSGEQGGEQFF.

The J gene is TRBJ2-5, the V gene TRBV28; the D gene could be TRBD1 or TRBD2 (5 bases each). Germline-derived CDR1 and CDR2 are MDHEN and SYDVKM. CDR3 length: 15 residues. Trimming took off 6 bases at V and 5 bases at J, with 19 bases between the two ends. This chain's CDR3 is CASSPEGMRRETQYF. CDR3 nucleotide sequence: TGTGCCAGCAGCCCCGAGGGGATGCGGAGGGAGACCCAGTACTTC.

The CDR3: CASSFQGTLYNEQFF. The CDR3 nucleotides read TGTGCCAGCAGCTTTCAGGGAACCCTCTACAATGAGCAGTTCTTC. The rearrangement links TRBV11-1 to TRBJ2-1, with D possibly being TRBD1 (5 bases). With 3 bases removed from V and 3 bases from J, the gap between germline ends came to 12 bases. Germline CDR1 and CDR2: SGHAT and FQDESV (reference sequence). This CDR3 region has 15 residues.

V usage is TRBV7-8 and J usage is TRBJ2-1, with a tentative D call TRBD2 (6 bases). V was clipped by 5 bases and J by 0 bases, with 17 bases between them. The CDR3 is made up of 17 amino acids. Germline V gene sequence: CDR1 SGHVS, CDR2 FQNEAQ. CDR3 sequence: CASSPSYGSGSYNEQFF. In nucleotides, the CDR3 is TGTGCCAGCAGCCCTAGCTACGGGAGTGGCTCCTACAATGAGCAGTTCTTC.

The chain links TRBV15 to TRBJ1-1, with D perhaps matching TRBD1 (6 bases). Between the trimmed V and J ends, which lost 5 bases and 6 bases, there was a span of 13 bases. This CDR3 region has 13 residues. Germline CDR1 is LNHNV and CDR2 is YYDKDF (reference sequence). This chain's CDR3 is CATSGRGMAEAFF. DNA for the CDR3: TGTGCCACCAGCGGAAGGGGGATGGCTGAAGCTTTCTTT.

V and J are TRBV28 and TRBJ1-5, with D tentatively TRBD1 (5 bases). Germline V gene sequence: CDR1 MDHEN, CDR2 SYDVKM. The CDR3 totals 17 residues. Trimming shortened V by 2 bases and J by 5 bases, and 19 bases separated the two germline ends. CDR3 residues: CASSLELIQGLYQPQHF. CDR3 sequence (DNA): TGTGCCAGCAGTTTAGAACTAATCCAGGGTCTCTATCAGCCCCAGCATTTT.

By share of the sample, this clone is large. The chain links TRBV30 to TRBJ2-1; maybe TRBD1 (6 bases). The CDR3 has 13 amino acids. V was cut by 3 bases and J by 9 bases, with 15 bases left in between. Germline V CDR1 and CDR2: GTSNPN, SVGIG (reference sequence). The chain's CDR3 is CAWSVTGFSEQFF. The CDR3 nucleotides are TGTGCCTGGAGCGTTACAGGGTTTTCTGAGCAGTTCTTC.

The CDR3 loop is CASSSPYGPRETQYF. The CDR3 DNA sequence: TGTGCCAGCAGCTCGCCTTATGGGCCCCGGGAGACCCAGTACTTC. The chain combines TRBV7-2 with TRBJ2-5; no reliable D call. Germline CDR1 reads SGHTA; CDR2 reads FQGNSA. CDR3 length: 15 residues. V was cut by 4 bases and J by 5 bases, with 17 bases left in between.

By share, this clone counts as large (0.1 to 1%). The chain couples TRBV7-8 to TRBJ2-1, with D perhaps given as TRBD1 or TRBD2 (5 bases each). The CDR3 has 16 residues. The V end lost 2 bases, the J end lost 1 base, and 12 bases lay between the germline ends. Germline V lookup: CDR1 SGHVS, CDR2 FQNEAQ. The CDR3 nucleotides are TGTGCCAGCAGCTTATCCGGGACGGTATCCTACAATGAGCAGTTCTTC. As protein: CASSLSGTVSYNEQFF.

The chain uses TRBV7-3 and TRBJ2-2; D tentatively fits TRBD1 or TRBD2 (5 bases each). Germline V gene lookup returns CDR1 SGHTA and CDR2 FQGTGA. Trimming left V 1 base short and J 4 bases short, with 10 bases between. The CDR3 sequence is 15 residues long. The CDR3: CASSLRGVPTGELFF. The CDR3 coding sequence is TGTGCCAGCAGCTTAAGAGGGGTCCCCACCGGGGAGCTGTTTTTT.

V usage is TRBV30 and J usage is TRBJ2-3, with 9 bases identical to TRBD2. V was clipped by 4 bases and J by 1 base; unmatched bases: 6. Germline values: CDR1 GTSNPN, CDR2 SVGIG (reference sequence). The CDR3 totals 15 residues. The CDR3 region is CAWNGGRAGTDTQYF. The CDR3 nucleotides read TGTGCCTGGAATGGCGGGAGGGCCGGCACAGATACGCAGTATTTT. Full variable domain (missing parts from reference TRBV30 and TRBJ2-3): SQTIHQWPATLVQPVGSPLSLECTVEGTSNPNLYWYRQAAGRGLQLLFYSVGIGQISSEVPQNLSASRPQDRQFILSSKKLLLSDSGFYLCAWNGGRAGTDTQYFGPGTRLTVL.

The chain combines TRBV18 with TRBJ1-2; D call uncertain. Germline CDR1 is KGHSH and CDR2 is LQKENI. The CDR3 is 11 residues long. The V end lost 3 bases, the J end lost 6 bases, and 5 bases lay between the germline ends. This CDR3 is CASSPGDGYTF. The DNA for the CDR3 is TGTGCCAGCTCACCTGGGGATGGCTACACCTTC.

V is TRBV28 and J is TRBJ2-1; TRBD2 matches 8 bases. The junction had 5 bases not matched to a gene; V was cut back by 3 bases and J by 10 bases. The length of the CDR3 is 13 residues. CDR1 and CDR2 from the germline V gene are MDHEN and SYDVKM. CDR3 nucleotides: TGTGCCAGCAGTTTCAGCGGGAGCGAGGAGCAGTTCTTC. Amino acid sequence: CASSFSGSEEQFF.

V and J are TRBV12-3 or TRBV12-4 and TRBJ2-7, with D maybe TRBD2 (6 bases). The CDR3 is made up of 13 amino acids. The germline V and J ends were trimmed by 7 bases and 7 bases, with 17 bases remaining between them. In nucleotides, the CDR3 is TGTGCCAGCACCCTAGGGAGGCCGGGAGAGCAGTACTTC. Translated, it gives CASTLGRPGEQYF.

V usage is TRBV6-2 or TRBV6-3 and J usage is TRBJ2-1; a possible D gene is TRBD2 (5 bases). The germline V gene encodes CDR1 MNHEY and CDR2 SVGEGT. This CDR3 has 16 residues. The ends were cut back, 6 bases at V and 6 bases at J, with 21 bases in the middle. The CDR3 protein is CASSPRTLAEGNEQFF. CDR3 DNA sequence: TGTGCCAGCAGCCCCCGCACCCTAGCAGAGGGCAATGAGCAGTTCTTC.

The rearrangement uses TRBV5-5 and TRBJ2-2, with D uncertain. Trimming left V 7 bases short and J 6 bases short, with 10 bases between. The CDR3 has 12 residues. CDR1 SGHKS and CDR2 YYEKEE come from the germline V gene (reference sequence). DNA of the CDR3: TGTGCCAGCCTAACCCCGGCCGGGGAGCTGTTTTTT. Protein product: CASLTPAGELFF.

This clone was seen a few times. The chain links TRBV27 to TRBJ2-7, with TRBD1 identical over 7 bases. Trimming cost V 6 bases and J 7 bases; bases outside gene matches: 15. Germline-derived CDR1 and CDR2 are MNHEY and SMNVEV (reference sequence). The CDR3 loop spans 15 amino acids. CDR3 residues: CASRTGNHGVREQYF. The CDR3 DNA is TGTGCCAGCAGGACAGGGAACCATGGCGTTAGGGAGCAGTACTTC.